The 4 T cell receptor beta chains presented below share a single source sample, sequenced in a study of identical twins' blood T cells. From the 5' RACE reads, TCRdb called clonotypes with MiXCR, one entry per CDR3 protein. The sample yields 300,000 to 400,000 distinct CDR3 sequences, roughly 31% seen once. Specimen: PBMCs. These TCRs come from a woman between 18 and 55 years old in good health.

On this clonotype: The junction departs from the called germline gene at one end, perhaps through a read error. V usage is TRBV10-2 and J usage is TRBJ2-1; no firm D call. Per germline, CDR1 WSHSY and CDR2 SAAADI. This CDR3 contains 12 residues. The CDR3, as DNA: TGTGCCAGCGAGAATAGCAACAATGAGCAGTTCTTC. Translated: CASENSNNEQFF.

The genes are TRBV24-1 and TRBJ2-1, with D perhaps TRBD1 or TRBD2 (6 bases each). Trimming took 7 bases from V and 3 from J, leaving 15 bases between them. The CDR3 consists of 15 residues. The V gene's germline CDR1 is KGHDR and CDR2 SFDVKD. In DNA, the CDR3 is TGTGCCACCAGCATGTCCGGGGGCAGCTACAATGAGCAGTTCTTC. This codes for CATSMSGGSYNEQFF.

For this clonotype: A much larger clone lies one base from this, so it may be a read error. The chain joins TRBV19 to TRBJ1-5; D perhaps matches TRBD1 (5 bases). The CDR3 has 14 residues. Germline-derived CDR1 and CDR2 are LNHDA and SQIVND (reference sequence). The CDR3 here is CASKGFVRNQPQRF. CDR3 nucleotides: TGTGCCAGTAAGGGGTTTGTACGCAATCAGCCCCAGCGTTTT.

The CDR3 reads CASSLLGGDYGYTF. DNA of the CDR3: TGTGCCAGCAGCTTGCTTGGGGGGGACTATGGCTACACCTTC. This chain uses TRBV11-2 with TRBJ1-2; TRBD1 is a possible D gene (5 bases). Trimming took off 3 bases at V and 3 bases at J, with 11 bases between the two ends. In germline, CDR1 is SGHAT, CDR2 FQNNGV. This CDR3 is built from 14 residues.